One sample yielded the 22 T cell receptor beta chains listed below, sequenced in a study of T-cell memory formation after mild COVID-19. TCRdb itself ran the 5' RACE reads through MiXCR, one entry per CDR3 protein. Of about 540,000 distinct CDR3 sequences listed, around 21% were seen once; the top ten hold roughly an eighth. The source material was PBMCs or a T cell subset sorted from them (not recorded which). The receptors originated from an adult woman who had mild COVID-19 (a few samples of this study predate the infection). Cell type and time point are not known.

The chain recombines TRBV2 with TRBJ1-4, with D perhaps TRBD1 (5 bases). Germline V CDR1 and CDR2: SNHLY, FYNNEI. CDR3 size: 13 residues. Trimming left V 6 bases short and J 4 bases short, with 9 bases between. CDR3 nucleotide sequence: TGTGCCAGCAGCGGAGACAGTAATGAAAAACTGTTTTTT. Translating gives CASSGDSNEKLFF.

This clonotype was observed a few times. The rearrangement joins TRBV4-3 to TRBJ2-7; the match to TRBD2 covers 8 bases. CDR1 and CDR2 from the germline V gene are LGHNA and YSLEER. After removal of 0 bases from V and 5 bases from J, the junction contained 6 bases not matched to a gene. The CDR3 consists of 15 residues. The CDR3 DNA is TGCGCCAGCAGCCAAGAATCAGCGGGAGTACACGAGCAGTACTTC. Protein product: CASSQESAGVHEQYF.

The table lists this clonotype with a few counts. The rearrangement joins TRBV2 to TRBJ2-1, with 8 bases that match TRBD2. Germline V gene lookup returns CDR1 SNHLY and CDR2 FYNNEI. The ends lost 3 bases at V and 7 bases at J; junction bases unmatched: 17. The CDR3 is 18 residues long. The CDR3 nucleotides are TGTGCCAGCAGTGATGGTAGCGGGGCCCTGGCCGTGAAGAATGAGCAGTTCTTC. The encoded protein is CASSDGSGALAVKNEQFF.

This clonotype has a handful of counts. CDR3 loop: CASSLHYYSEAFF. Here the CDR3 DNA reads TGCGCCAGCAGCCTCCACTACTACTCCGAAGCTTTCTTT. This chain joins TRBV4-1 and TRBJ1-1, with unresolved D. The ends were cut back, 4 bases at V and 8 bases at J, with 14 bases in the middle. The CDR3 runs 13 residues. CDR1 is MGHRA and CDR2 is YSYEKL in the germline V gene.

In this sample, this clonotype turned up a few times. The chain has TRBV28 and TRBJ2-3, with unresolved D. This CDR3 region has 13 residues. The germline gives CDR1 MDHEN, CDR2 SYDVKM. V was pared by 6 bases and J by 4 bases, with 11 bases between. CDR3 DNA sequence: TGTGCCAGCAGCCAAAGCCAAGCAGATACGCAGTATTTT. Protein sequence: CASSQSQADTQYF.

V usage is TRBV18 and J usage is TRBJ2-1; D is tentatively TRBD1 or TRBD2 (5 bases each). V was shortened by 4 bases and J by 4 bases, with 17 bases between the two germline ends. CDR1 is KGHSH, CDR2 LQKENI, per germline. This CDR3 region has 16 residues. The CDR3 reads CASSRPGVQAYNEQFF. In nucleotides, the CDR3 is TGTGCCAGCTCACGCCCCGGGGTACAGGCGTACAATGAGCAGTTCTTC.

Comment on this clonotype: Relative to the germline gene, one junction end is altered; a read error may explain this. This chain links TRBV5-1 with TRBJ2-7, with D possibly matching TRBD2 (6 bases). This CDR3 has 15 amino acids. Per the germline V gene, CDR1 is SGHRS and CDR2 is YFSETQ. The chain's CDR3 is CTSSLGLLGGYEQYF. Written as DNA, the CDR3 is TGCACCAGCAGCTTGGGACTCCTCGGCGGGTACGAGCAGTACTTC.

There are a few counts of this clonotype. V and J are TRBV24-1 and TRBJ2-7; D gene ambiguous. CDR1 is KGHDR and CDR2 is SFDVKD in the germline V gene. Deletions cut 3 bases from V and 3 bases from J, with 8 bases between. This CDR3 region has 13 residues. Written as DNA, the CDR3 is TGTGCCACCAGTGATGTGAACGGCTACGAGCAGTACTTC. It codes for CATSDVNGYEQYF.

This clonotype was seen a handful of times. The CDR3 sequence is CASSYFPSGREGYEQYF. In DNA, the CDR3 is TGTGCCAGCAGTTACTTTCCCTCGGGCAGGGAGGGCTACGAGCAGTACTTC. The chain employs TRBV6-5 and TRBJ2-7; 7 bases align to TRBD2. Unmatched junction bases numbered 12, after V lost 1 base and J lost 3 bases. The CDR3 covers 17 residues. Per germline, CDR1 MNHEY and CDR2 SVGAGI.

The CDR3 protein is CASRGTAGGDTGELFF. The CDR3 DNA reads as TGCGCCAGCAGGGGAACGGCGGGCGGGGACACCGGGGAGCTGTTTTTT. J is TRBJ2-2 and V is TRBV5-1; possibly TRBD2 for D (6 bases). CDR1 SGHRS and CDR2 YFSETQ come from the germline V gene. The germline V and J ends were trimmed by 5 bases and 3 bases, with 17 bases remaining between them. The CDR3 consists of 16 residues.

A few counts support this clonotype. The genes are TRBV7-8 and TRBJ1-3, with 7 bases matching TRBD1. The germline V gene has CDR1 SGHVS and CDR2 FQNEAQ. The CDR3 has 15 residues. With V trimmed by 5 bases and J by 5 bases, 9 bases remained unmatched. Written as DNA, the CDR3 is TGTGCCAGCAGCGGCGTGACAGGGCCTCGAAACACCATATATTTT. Translation: CASSGVTGPRNTIYF.

The J gene is TRBJ2-7, the V gene TRBV6-1, with 7 bases that match TRBD1. V shed 4 bases, J shed 2 bases, and the junction held 8 bases outside the gene matches. Germline CDR1 is MNHNS and CDR2 is SASEGT. The CDR3 is made up of 15 amino acids. CDR3 sequence reads: CASSAYRDSPYEQYF. DNA of the CDR3: TGTGCCAGCAGTGCATACCGGGACAGCCCCTACGAGCAGTACTTC.

This clonotype was found a few times. The genes are TRBV12-3 or TRBV12-4 and TRBJ2-7; the D is unclear. V shed 6 bases and J shed 0 bases, with 12 bases lying between them. This CDR3 spans 14 amino acids. CDR3 amino acids: CASSHSGSSYEQYF. For the CDR3, the DNA is TGTGCCAGCAGCCACTCGGGTAGCTCCTACGAGCAGTACTTC.

The V call is TRBV12-3 or TRBV12-4, the J call TRBJ1-6; the D is unclear. The germline V and J ends were trimmed by 6 bases and 7 bases, with 10 bases remaining between them. The CDR3 loop spans 13 amino acids. Here the CDR3 DNA reads TGTGCCAGCAGCCGGACGGAGAATTCACCCCTCCACTTT. Its translation is CASSRTENSPLHF.

This clonotype was seen a few times. The chain combines TRBV6-5 with TRBJ1-1; 8 bases match TRBD1. After removal of 5 bases from V and 1 base from J, the junction contained 9 bases not matched to a gene. CDR1 and CDR2 from the germline V gene are MNHEY and SVGAGI. This CDR3 region has 16 residues. This chain's CDR3 is CASSRTGRGKNTEAFF. The CDR3 DNA reads TGTGCCAGCAGTCGGACAGGGAGGGGAAAGAACACTGAAGCTTTCTTT.

The genes are TRBV6-4 and TRBJ2-3; D gene ambiguous. Germline CDR1 is MRHNA and CDR2 is SNTAGT. The CDR3 consists of 14 residues. Trimming pared 3 bases from V and 0 bases from J, leaving 7 bases between. In nucleotides, the CDR3 is TGTGCCAGCAGTGAAGCTACTAGCACAGATACGCAGTATTTT. Protein product: CASSEATSTDTQYF.

V gene TRBV27 combines with J gene TRBJ2-1; D gene uncertain. The CDR3 spans 16 residues. Germline CDR1 is MNHEY and CDR2 is SMNVEV (reference sequence). Trimming stripped 5 bases from V and 0 bases from J, with 14 bases between. This chain's CDR3 is CASSLAAGHSYNEQFF. DNA for the CDR3: TGTGCCAGCAGTCTGGCGGCAGGTCACTCCTACAATGAGCAGTTCTTC.

The chain combines TRBV27 with TRBJ2-5; 8 nucleotides match TRBD2. The CDR3 has 16 amino acids. Germline V lookup: CDR1 MNHEY, CDR2 SMNVEV (reference sequence). With 2 bases clipped from V and 3 bases from J, the junction kept 8 bases outside the gene matches. The CDR3 reads CASSLISGGNKETQYF. The CDR3 nucleotides are TGTGCCAGCAGTTTAATCAGCGGGGGAAATAAAGAGACCCAGTACTTC.

This clonotype was seen a handful of times. The V call is TRBV12-3 or TRBV12-4, the J call TRBJ1-2, with D perhaps TRBD1 (6 bases). Trimming shortened V by 6 bases and J by 8 bases, and 19 bases separated the two germline ends. This CDR3 is built from 14 residues. The CDR3, as DNA: TGTGCCAGCAGAGACAGGACAAGAGGCATGGGCTACACCTTC. Translated, it gives CASRDRTRGMGYTF.

The chain carries TRBV10-2 and TRBJ1-1, with 7 bases matching TRBD1. Trimming removed 3 bases from V and 3 bases from J; junction bases left unmatched: 1. This CDR3 comprises 13 residues. Germline loops: CDR1 WSHSY, CDR2 SAAADI. This CDR3 is CASSDRGYTEAFF. Here the CDR3 DNA reads TGCGCCAGCAGTGACAGGGGGTACACTGAAGCTTTCTTT.

The chain uses TRBV6-1 and TRBJ1-6; D uncertain. There are 14 residues in the CDR3. Germline CDR1 reads MNHNS; CDR2 reads SASEGT. Trimming removed 8 bases from V and 6 bases from J, with 14 bases in between. The CDR3 DNA follows: TGTGCCAGCGCCCGACAAGACGTTAATTCACCCCTCCACTTT. This translates into CASARQDVNSPLHF.

This clonotype was counted a few times. The V and J genes are TRBV6-4 and TRBJ2-3; D is possibly TRBD2 (5 bases). Germline V gene sequence: CDR1 MRHNA, CDR2 SNTAGT. This CDR3 is 14 amino acids long. The ends were cut back, 5 bases at V and 5 bases at J, with 14 bases in the middle. The CDR3 region has the DNA TGTGCCAGCAGTCGAGAACTAGGAGTAGATACGCAGTATTTT. Translation: CASSRELGVDTQYF.